This TCR beta chain was captured by sequencing in a study of T cells after yellow fever vaccination. This clonotype has more than one count but fewer than ten. Its antigen is unidentified. Regarding the study as a whole: Weaker in magnitude, the secondary response showed a faster peak on day 5 versus 15.

TCRdb re-derived calls from the 5' RACE reads in MiXCR, one entry per CDR3 protein. The data contain about 320,000 distinct CDR3 sequences, around 12% of them singletons. This CDR3 has 14 amino acids. CDR1 GTSNPN and CDR2 SVGIG come from the germline V gene (reference sequence). Trimming left V 4 bases short and J 8 bases short, with 18 bases between. Material: CD4+ T cells sorted from PBMCs, obtained 15 days after the yellow fever booster vaccination. This sequence joins TRBV30 and TRBJ2-4; D is unclear. This sequence was found in a young man who received the YFV17D yellow fever vaccine. This CDR3 reads CAWKWMGKEDIQYF. CDR3 nucleotide sequence: TGTGCCTGGAAGTGGATGGGTAAAGAGGACATTCAGTACTTC.